The source of this TCR gamma chain is a study of gamma-delta T cells after stem cell transplantation. TCRdb re-called the RT-PCR reads with CATT. Of 1,200 or so gamma-chain clones listed, approximately 85% are singletons. The trim removed 0 bases at V and 12 bases at J, leaving 5 bases unmatched. Per germline, CDR1 EGSNGY and CDR2 YDSYNSKV. CDR3 size: 11 residues. Source material: gamma-delta T cells. V and J are TRGV2 and TRGJ1 or TRGJ2. TCRdb does not report a J gene; here it was assigned by matching the DNA to germline references. This clonotype originated in a human donor. It is not recorded whose cells these are; they may come from a transplant donor. CDR3: CATWDGPGKLF. DNA of the CDR3: TGTGCCACCTGGGACGGGCCGGGGAAACTCTTT.